This T cell receptor (beta chain) was documented in a study of shared clonotypes between healthy human individuals (dated by TCRdb to about 2020). Regarding the complete study: The cohort comprised a couple of women and a few men aged 18 to 49 years. For each donor, CD4 naive and CD4 memory were each run on three plates, CD8 naive on two plates, and CD8 memory on one plate. To estimate repertoire size and how much clonotypes are shared between individuals, the study performed deep sequencing of blood TCR repertoires from roughly five healthy adults. To increase sequencing depth and limit assay-specific biases, different laboratories used diverse techniques to prepare libraries and sequence TCR repertoires. Leukapheresis yielded between about 0.9 and 9 billion PBMCs per donor.

The donors were healthy, HIV-negative adults with no recently reported acute infections or vaccinations. Every donor was a Caucasian adult residing in Nashville, Tennessee, USA. Magnetic negative selection was used to enrich CD4+ T cells, after which naive cells were positively selected on CD45RA and the negative fraction became the memory subset. Blood was obtained by leukapheresis, after which PBMCs were separated by Ficoll-Histopaque density gradient centrifugation and cryopreserved in liquid nitrogen vapor phase. Purity and quantity of every magnetically sorted T cell population were checked by analytical flow cytometry. Each sorted fraction had its genomic DNA isolated and then quantified by UV absorbance on a Nanodrop 2000c. A remark on this clone: Its antigen remains undetermined. The sample holds no much larger clone one base away, and base qualities are not on file.

TCR CDR3 regions were amplified from genomic DNA by multiplex PCR using the deep immunoSEQ assay. Extracted genomic DNA from each cell subset was spread evenly across all wells of several immunoSEQ 96-well plates, with each plate serving as a replicate. Each replicate PCR for sorted subsets received 200 ng genomic DNA, equal to about 30,000 T cell genomes. Purified libraries were quantified with a Qubit 3.0 fluorometer, sized on a Bioanalyzer 2100, and re-quantified with the KAPA Library Quantification kit. Each immunoSEQ 96-well plate was sequenced on its own single-read 150-cycle Illumina NextSeq 550 flow cell. In the authors' own workflow: The immunoSEQ output contained only junctional sequences without quality scores, so filtering could not match that applied to full-length reads. Sequences were annotated with PyIR, a Python wrapper for IgBLAST v1.9, and V/J genes and CDR3 were assigned using IMGT germline references. Reads were filtered out if the reads had weak V/J assignments (E-value above 1e-6), no CDR3, stop codons, out-of-frame junctions, or ambiguous translated residues. A V3J clonotype was defined by an identical inferred V gene, J gene, and CDR3 amino acid sequence. Percentage overlap between repertoires was computed as shared unique clonotypes divided by the size of the smaller repertoire. Richness of each repertoire was evaluated using RTK rarefaction, the Chao1 estimator, and Recon v2.1 estimates of unobserved clonotypes. Generation probabilities for all TCRbeta clonotypes obtained by the gDNA method from a handful of donors were computed using OLGA. In TCRdb, the immuneACCESS table is reduced to in-frame sequences with V and J assigned. These tables do not hold every clone; where another copy was compared, an unresolved V gene accounts for under half, and the others remain unexplained. That table gives V, J and clone size, and the DNA gave D and trimming. This sample holds roughly 640,000 clones; roughly 70% were observed only once. Together, the top ten hold roughly 1.7% of the sample.

The paper as a whole reports these results and caveats: The small number of donors limited the genetic and exposure-history diversity represented. Compared with non-shared clonotypes, clonotypes shared by all four sorted-subset donors had higher generation probabilities. Pairwise subsampling led to the expectation that sequencing depth would affect the degree of clonotype sharing among donors. About 5% of naive CD4, 3% to 4% of naive CD8, roughly 2.4% of memory CD4, and 0.4% of memory CD8 clonotypes were shared across a few donors. Sampling was restricted to blood, and TCR repertoires in tissue are likely to differ from TCR repertoires in blood. Naive subsets generally had larger estimated clonotype richness than memory subsets. Rarefaction of sorted-subset datasets indicated incomplete sequencing despite the large sequencing depth.

The CDR3 covers 17 residues, taking in both the cysteine and the phenylalanine. Only the CDR3 DNA is retained, 51 bases long and in frame from the first base. CDR1 SGHNT and CDR2 YENEEA are derived from the germline V gene. For this chain, trimming is 1 base at the V end and 1 base at the J end, and the number of junction bases without a gene match is 8. This TCR was recovered from a woman aged 25 to 39 in good health. The sample was memory CD4+ T cells sorted from blood. The sample's cell subset or site label is to be understood as: CD45RA-negative fraction. The V gene is TRBV11-3 and the J gene is TRBJ1-1; TRBD1 lines up with 8 middle nucleotides. The CDR3 sequence is CASSLAPTGGGNTEAFF. The sequenced DNA is TGTGCCAGCAGCTTAGCACCCACAGGGGGAGGGAACACTGAAGCTTTCTTT.